This T cell receptor beta chain was sequenced for a study of technical replicates of blood from a handful of donors. Only in-frame clones appear in the TCRdb table, and some are missing; sequencing was by immunoSEQ multiplex PCR. The top ten hold around 0.37% of the sample, which has tens of thousands of clones, about nine tenths seen once. The CDR3 covers 13 residues. The V gene's germline CDR1 is LGHNA and CDR2 YNFKEQ. The ends were cut back, 4 bases at V and 5 bases at J, with 9 bases in the middle. The rearrangement links TRBV4-2 to TRBJ2-1; D ambiguous. The source material was T cells isolated from PBMCs. The receptor was derived from a human donor in good health. CDR3 loop: CASSLPYDNEQFF. The CDR3 bases are TGTGCCAGCAGCCTCCCTTATGACAATGAGCAGTTCTTC.